The rows below give T cell receptor beta chains drawn from one sample of a study of identical twins. From the 5' RACE reads, TCRdb called clonotypes with MiXCR, one entry per CDR3 protein. Among hundreds of thousands of distinct CDR3 sequences listed, about a fifth were seen once. The same data also contributed to another study, on yellow fever vaccine responses in identical twins.

Material for sequencing was CD4+ T cells sorted from blood. These TCRs come from a woman aged 18-29 years in good health. The CDR3 runs from the conserved cysteine through the conserved F or W. D genes are given only for firm matches. A clone size is listed for some rows: how often the clone was seen (once, few, many), or a class if it is expanded.

D,V,J,size,DNA,CDR3
TRBD2,TRBV7-7,TRBJ2-1,few,TGTGCCAGCAGCTCCCATTTAGCGGGAGGGTACAATGAGCAGTTCTTC,CASSSHLAGGYNEQFF
.,TRBV10-3,TRBJ2-7,.,TGTGCCATCAGTGGAGTGAGCTACGAGCAGTACTTC,CAISGVSYEQYF
.,TRBV20-1,TRBJ1-6,few,TGCAGTGCTAGAGGAGGGGCGACGTCAAATTCACCCCTCCACTTT,CSARGGATSNSPLHF
.,TRBV7-8,TRBJ1-1,few,TGTGCCAGCAGCTTAATTCCGCAGACAACCATGAACACTGAAGCTTTCTTT,CASSLIPQTTMNTEAFF
.,TRBV7-9,TRBJ1-2,many,TGTGCCAGCAGCTTAGACGGAATCGGGGGCTACACCTTC,CASSLDGIGGYTF
TRBD2,TRBV2,TRBJ2-1,.,TGTGCCAGCAGTAAAACCGGGACTAGTGTTGGTGAGCAGTTCTTC,CASSKTGTSVGEQFF
.,TRBV11-3,TRBJ1-1,.,TGTGCCAGCAGCTTTGATGGCCCCAGGGCCACTGAAGCTTTCTTT,CASSFDGPRATEAFF
TRBD2,TRBV7-6,TRBJ2-1,.,TGTGCCAGCAGCTTAGTTTTGGGCGGGAGTAGAAGCTCCTACAATGAGCAGTTCTTC,CASSLVLGGSRSSYNEQFF
TRBD2,TRBV24-1,TRBJ2-3,.,TGTGCCACCAGTGCTACTAGCGGGGGAAACACAGATACGCAGTATTTT,CATSATSGGNTDTQYF
TRBD1,TRBV3-1,TRBJ1-4,.,TGTGCCAGCAGCCAACGGACAGGAAGGGAAAAACTGTTTTTT,CASSQRTGREKLFF
.,TRBV7-2,TRBJ2-3,few,TGTGCCAGCAGCTTGTACGGCGGGGTTAGAGATACGCAGTATTTT,CASSLYGGVRDTQYF
.,TRBV28,TRBJ2-4,.,TGTGCCAGCAGTCCAGCTGGGACCACCCGAGGCATTCAGTACTTC,CASSPAGTTRGIQYF
.,TRBV20-1,TRBJ2-1,.,TGCAGTGCCTCGTACTACAATGAGCAGTTCTTC,CSASYYNEQFF
TRBD2,TRBV7-2,TRBJ2-1,few,TGTGCCAGCAGCTTAGCCGGACTAGTGGATGAGCAGTTCTTC,CASSLAGLVDEQFF
TRBD2,TRBV12-3/TRBV12-4,TRBJ2-1,few,TGTGCCAGCAGTATAGCGGGAGGGCTGAACAATGAGCAGTTCTTC,CASSIAGGLNNEQFF
TRBD2,TRBV3-1,TRBJ2-4,.,TGTGCCAGCAGCAAGGAGGGCCTAGCGGGGGCCCTGAACATTCAGTACTTC,CASSKEGLAGALNIQYF
.,TRBV2,TRBJ2-3,many,TGTGCCTCGCGGGACTTCACAGATACGCAGTATTTT,CASRDFTDTQYF
TRBD2,TRBV12-3/TRBV12-4,TRBJ2-1,few,TGTGCCAGCAGTTCTTCTGTCGGGGGGAAGCAGTTCTTC,CASSSSVGGKQFF
.,TRBV15,TRBJ2-3,many,TGTGCCACCAGCAGAGATCGGGGTAGCGCCAACACAGATACGCAGTATTTT,CATSRDRGSANTDTQYF
.,TRBV20-1,TRBJ1-5,.,TGCAGTGCTCGCGGCAGCACGTATAGCAATCAGCCCCAGCATTTT,CSARGSTYSNQPQHF
.,TRBV12-3/TRBV12-4,TRBJ2-3,few,TGTGCCAGCAGTTTACCCCCCTTCACAGATACGCAGTATTTT,CASSLPPFTDTQYF
.,TRBV20-1,TRBJ2-4,.,TGCAGTGCTAACCGGGACGAGATAGGCATTCAGTACTTC,CSANRDEIGIQYF
.,TRBV12-3/TRBV12-4,TRBJ2-1,few,TGTGCCAGCAGTTTAGCGCAGAGGAGGCTCGACAATGAGCAGTTCTTC,CASSLAQRRLDNEQFF
TRBD1,TRBV6-5,TRBJ2-7,.,TGTGCCAGCAGTTACACGCCCGGCGGGACAGGGAACTACGAGCAGTACTTC,CASSYTPGGTGNYEQYF
TRBD2,TRBV5-1,TRBJ2-5,.,TGCGCCAGCAGCTTGGGACGGACTAGCGGACAAGAGACCCAGTACTTC,CASSLGRTSGQETQYF
TRBD2,TRBV5-1,TRBJ2-5,.,TGCGCCAGCAGCTTCCTCGGGACTAGCCCAGAGACCCAGTACTTC,CASSFLGTSPETQYF
TRBD1,TRBV28,TRBJ1-2,few,TGTGCCAGCACAACGGGACAGCTAACCTATGGCTACACCTTC,CASTTGQLTYGYTF
TRBD2,TRBV11-2,TRBJ2-1,many,TGTGCCAGCAGCTTCCGCGGGACTAGCGGGACGTACAATGAGCAGTTCTTC,CASSFRGTSGTYNEQFF
.,TRBV5-5,TRBJ2-1,few,TGTGCCAGCAGCTGGGGATATACCCCCTACAATGAGCAGTTCTTC,CASSWGYTPYNEQFF
.,TRBV7-9,TRBJ1-1,.,TGTGCCAGCAGCCTAGACACCCACATGAACACTGAAGCTTTCTTT,CASSLDTHMNTEAFF
.,TRBV20-1,TRBJ2-7,.,TGCAGTGCTAGAGATTGGGCGGACTCCTACGAGCAGTACTTC,CSARDWADSYEQYF
.,TRBV20-1,TRBJ1-1,few,TGCAGTGCTAGATCGGGGACCAACACTGAAGCTTTCTTT,CSARSGTNTEAFF
TRBD1,TRBV14,TRBJ1-5,.,TGTGCCAGCAGCCTGACAGGGAATAATCAGCCCCAGCATTTT,CASSLTGNNQPQHF
TRBD1,TRBV3-1,TRBJ1-1,few,TGTGCCAGCAGCTCCGGACAGGTCCGTCTCGAAGCTTTCTTT,CASSSGQVRLEAFF
.,TRBV4-1,TRBJ2-5,.,TGCGCCAGCAGCCAAGCCTTGGGAACCCAAGAGACCCAGTACTTC,CASSQALGTQETQYF
TRBD1,TRBV12-3/TRBV12-4,TRBJ1-2,.,TGTGCCAGCAGTTATACAGGGGGCGGAAACTATGGCTACACCTTC,CASSYTGGGNYGYTF
.,TRBV24-1,TRBJ1-1,few,TGTGCCACCAGTGATTGGAGGAACACTGAAGCTTTCTTT,CATSDWRNTEAFF
TRBD1,TRBV6-1,TRBJ1-1,.,TGTGCCACCTCGGACAGGCGATACACTGAAGCTTTCTTT,CATSDRRYTEAFF
TRBD2,TRBV6-5,TRBJ2-7,.,TGTGCCAGCAGTTACTCGAGCGGGAGGAGGAGCGAGCAGTACTTC,CASSYSSGRRSEQYF
.,TRBV4-1,TRBJ1-1,.,TGCGCCAGCAGCCAATATGGGAACACTGAAGCTTTCTTT,CASSQYGNTEAFF
TRBD1,TRBV11-2,TRBJ2-1,few,TGTGCCAGCAGCTCTCCCGGGACAGGGTCCTACAATGAGCAGTTCTTC,CASSSPGTGSYNEQFF
.,TRBV12-3/TRBV12-4,TRBJ2-7,few,TGTGCCAGCAGTTTAGTGTACCTTCACGAGCAGTACTTC,CASSLVYLHEQYF
.,TRBV5-1,TRBJ1-3,.,TGCGCCAGCAGCGTACAGGGTCCCTCTGGAAACACCATATATTTT,CASSVQGPSGNTIYF
TRBD2,TRBV5-1,TRBJ2-5,.,TGCGCCAGCAGCTTAGCGGGATTCCAAGAGACCCAGTACTTC,CASSLAGFQETQYF
.,TRBV6-5,TRBJ2-2,.,TGTGCCAGCAGTTACTCGAGGGTTGCCGGGGAGCTGTTTTTT,CASSYSRVAGELFF
TRBD2,TRBV20-1,TRBJ2-1,.,TGCAGTGCTAGAGATCAGCGGGGGGGATCCAATGAGCAGTTCTTC,CSARDQRGGSNEQFF
.,TRBV10-3,TRBJ1-5,.,TGTGCCATCGGACAAACCGGGATTCAGCATTTT,CAIGQTGIQHF